This T cell receptor beta chain appears in the sequencing data of a study of T cell changes during pregnancy in multiple sclerosis. Profiling relied on immunoSEQ multiplex PCR, and the TCRdb table lists in-frame clones only, not all of them. The repertoire holds some 70,000 clones, with 70% to 90% as singletons. There are 16 residues in the CDR3. V lost 4 bases, J lost 2 bases, and 10 bases stayed unmatched. Germline values: CDR1 SNHLY, CDR2 FYNNEI. This TCR was sampled from a female donor with multiple sclerosis, enrolled in a pregnancy study. The chain is built from TRBV2 and TRBJ2-5; 7 bases match TRBD2. The input for sequencing was peripheral blood, taken before pregnancy. The CDR3 region is CASSGLRTRGQETQYF. DNA of the CDR3: TGTGCCAGCAGTGGTTTGAGGACTAGAGGGCAAGAGACCCAGTACTTC.